What follows are 3 T cell receptor beta chains derived from one specimen sequenced in a study of blood T cell repertoires in COVID-19. Measured with immunoSEQ multiplex PCR; TCRdb has only the in-frame clones, and not every one. The table lists approximately 270,000 clones, approximately 88% of them singletons. Sequenced: peripheral blood. These receptors originate from a woman aged 25 to 45 with COVID-19, enrolled during active disease.

The gene calls are TRBV10-1 and TRBJ1-1; 8 bases are shared with TRBD1. This CDR3 is 14 amino acids long. Germline V CDR1 and CDR2: WNHNN, SYGVQD (reference sequence). The junction had 3 bases not matched to a gene; V was cut back by 5 bases and J by 1 base. This CDR3 reads CASSRGQANTEAFF. CDR3 bases: TGCGCCAGCAGTAGGGGACAGGCGAACACTGAAGCTTTCTTT.

The CDR3, as DNA: TGTGCCAGCAGCTTAGCGCGACAGGGGTACCAAGAGACCCAGTACTTC. It translates to CASSLARQGYQETQYF. This chain links TRBV7-9 with TRBJ2-5; 8 bases line up with TRBD1. This CDR3 has 16 residues. J was trimmed by 0 bases and V by 0 bases; bases with no gene match: 3. In germline, CDR1 is SEHNR, CDR2 FQNEAQ (reference sequence).

The chain couples TRBV11-2 to TRBJ2-2; the D gene is possibly TRBD1 (6 bases). The CDR3 extends over 16 amino acids. From germline, CDR1 is SGHAT and CDR2 FQNNGV. V was pared by 0 bases and J by 6 bases, with 14 bases between. CDR3 coding DNA: TGTGCCAGCAGCTTAGAGGCCAGGGGAGTTTCCGGGGAGCTGTTTTTT. This codes for CASSLEARGVSGELFF.